This TCR beta chain was sequenced during a study of blood T cells in healthy people across ages. Study observations and caveats: PBMCs left unsorted prevented a conclusive naive versus antigen-experienced comparison. Older individuals had lower TCR beta diversity per million T cells (the decline was roughly linear).

Through a sample-barcoded 5' primer and a J-beta primer mix, a second PCR was run for about 6 to 11 cycles. All samples gave at least 3 million CDR3-containing paired-end reads. TCRdb re-derived calls from the 5' RACE reads in MiXCR, one entry per CDR3 protein. Among 660,000 or so distinct CDR3 sequences listed, under 70% were seen once. The donors, all healthy, were Caucasians living in Russia, aged roughly 6 to 100. On this clonotype itself: Its cognate antigen is unknown.

Sequencing input: blood. This receptor was obtained from a man in his sixties in good health.

The CDR3 is CASSQDRGQGQPQHF. In nucleotides, the CDR3 is TGCGCCAGCAGCCAAGATAGGGGACAAGGACAGCCCCAGCATTTT. This chain connects TRBV4-1 to TRBJ1-5; D may be TRBD1 (6 bases). V lost 0 bases, J lost 7 bases, and 13 bases lay in between. CDR3 length: 15 residues. Germline CDR1 is MGHRA and CDR2 is YSYEKL.